These 13 T cell receptor beta chains originate from one sample sequenced in a study of shared clonotypes between healthy human individuals. Sequencing was performed with immunoSEQ multiplex PCR; in TCRdb, only in-frame clones are kept and a portion is missing. This sample has 400,000 to 600,000 clones; 60% to 80% occur once, and the top ten carry 12%. Sequenced: PBMCs. The receptors originated from a woman aged 40 to 49 in good health. Some clones in this sample may be carry-over from other donors' samples.

About this clone itself: This sequence is one base from a far larger clone and is likely a read error. The conserved closing phenylalanine or tryptophan is absent in this CDR3, likely reflecting a read error. Other DNA sequences in this specimen translate into the identical CDR3. This rearrangement joins TRBV2 to TRBJ2-7; 11 bases are a match to TRBD2. V shed 10 bases, J shed 1 base, and the junction held 9 bases outside the gene matches. Germline V gene data show CDR1 as SNHLY and CDR2 as FYNNEI. The CDR3 is 15 amino acids. This chain's CDR3 is CATPGASGRSYEQYL. DNA for the CDR3: TGTGCCACACCCGGGGCTAGCGGGAGGTCCTACGAGCAGTACCTC.

The CDR3 DNA follows: TGTGCCAGCAGCCGCCACAGCAAACGGGACTACGAGCAGTACTTC. This translates into CASSRHSKRDYEQYF. J is TRBJ2-7 and V is TRBV9; possibly TRBD2 for D (5 bases). The V and J ends lost 4 bases and 3 bases respectively, with 17 bases between them. Germline V lookup: CDR1 SGDLS, CDR2 YYNGEE. The length of the CDR3 is 15 residues. Filled out from reference TRBV9 and TRBJ2-7, the complete variable domain reads DSGVTQTPKHLITATGQRVTLRCSPRSGDLSVYWYQQSLDQGLQFLIQYYNGEERAKGNILERFSAQQFPDLHSELNLSSLELGDSALYFCASSRHSKRDYEQYFGPGTRLTVT.

V and J are TRBV6-1 and TRBJ2-4, with TRBD1 identical over 10 bases. The CDR3 is 16 residues long. V dropped 3 bases and J dropped 2; count of bases not matched to a gene: 4. Germline CDR1 MNHNS, CDR2 SASEGT. Written as DNA, the CDR3 is TGTGCCAGCAGTGAGGGACAGGGGATGACCAAAAACATTCAGTACTTC. Its protein product is CASSEGQGMTKNIQYF.

J is TRBJ2-1 and V is TRBV6-4; TRBD2 matches 9 bases. CDR1 and CDR2 from the germline V gene are MRHNA and SNTAGT. The V and J ends lost 0 bases and 9 bases, in that order; junction bases with no gene match: 3. The CDR3 has 14 amino acids. The CDR3 nucleotides read TGTGCCAGCAGTGACTCTAGCGGGAGCAGTGAGCAGTTCTTC. It is translated as CASSDSSGSSEQFF.

This clone was detected only a few times. This rearrangement joins TRBV30 to TRBJ1-4; D possibly corresponds to TRBD1 (5 bases). V was pared by 4 bases and J by 5 bases, with 8 bases between. The CDR3 contains 12 residues. Germline assignment: CDR1 GTSNPN and CDR2 SVGIG (reference sequence). Here the CDR3 reads CAWNRGNEKLFF. CDR3 DNA sequence: TGTGCCTGGAACCGGGGGAATGAAAAACTGTTTTTT.

A note on this clone: At one of its ends the junction is not consistent with the germline gene, which may arise from a read error. V and J are TRBV7-7 and TRBJ2-7; possibly TRBD2 for D (6 bases). This CDR3 has 13 residues. Germline V gene sequence: CDR1 SSHAT, CDR2 FNYEAQ (reference sequence). As DNA, the CDR3 is TGTGCTAGCAGCTTAACGGGAGTGGGCGAGCAGTACTTC. Amino acids: CASSLTGVGEQYF.

The chain recombines TRBV28 with TRBJ1-2; 9 bases map to TRBD1. Losses at the gene ends were 7 bases for V and 8 bases for J; bases not matched to a gene: 11. Per the germline V gene, CDR1 is MDHEN and CDR2 is SYDVKM. This CDR3 contains 14 residues. CDR3: CASTSYRGQLGYTF. The CDR3 DNA reads TGTGCCAGCACCTCGTACAGGGGGCAACTAGGCTACACCTTC.

V and J are TRBV5-1 and TRBJ2-7; TRBD2 matches 10 bases. The CDR3 runs 16 residues. The germline CDR1 and CDR2 sequences are SGHRS and YFSETQ. V lost 0 bases and J lost 6; bases outside the gene matches: 9. The CDR3 DNA reads TGCGCCAGCAGCTTGGCGCGGGCTAGCGGGAGTTTCGAGCAGTACTTC. Amino acids: CASSLARASGSFEQYF.

To note about this clone: The sample contains more than one DNA sequence encoding this CDR3. This chain links TRBV27 with TRBJ2-5; a weak D match, TRBD1 (5 bases). The CDR3 extends over 14 amino acids. Trimming removed 0 bases from V and 1 base from J, with 6 bases in between. Germline V CDR1 and CDR2: MNHEY, SMNVEV (reference sequence). CDR3 in amino acids: CASSLSRGQETQYF. CDR3 coding DNA: TGTGCCAGCAGTTTATCTAGGGGCCAAGAGACCCAGTACTTC.

The chain uses TRBV6-1 and TRBJ2-1, with D unclear. V lost 10 bases and J 0 bases, leaving 13 bases between the germline ends. CDR1 and CDR2 from the germline V gene are MNHNS and SASEGT. This CDR3 is built from 14 residues. The CDR3 sequence: CATRSESSYNEQFF. The CDR3 DNA follows: TGTGCCACCCGGTCGGAGAGCTCCTACAATGAGCAGTTCTTC.

V is TRBV5-6 and J is TRBJ2-5; possibly TRBD2 for D (5 bases). The V and J ends lost 3 bases and 9 bases respectively, with 24 bases between them. From germline, CDR1 is SGHDT and CDR2 YYEEEE. CDR3 length: 16 residues. The CDR3 protein is CASSSSGVRAPGSQYF. CDR3 nucleotides: TGTGCCAGCAGCTCCTCCGGGGTCAGAGCTCCGGGTTCCCAGTACTTC.

This clone was seen at least ten times. Compared with germline, one end of the junction differs, possibly owing to a read error. The V call is TRBV4-2, the J call TRBJ1-2, with 9 bases that match TRBD1. Germline CDR1 and CDR2: LGHNA and YNFKEQ. This CDR3 has 16 residues. The CDR3 loop is CASSQGAWGQGYGYTF. CDR3 in DNA: TGTGCCAGCAGTCAAGGTGCCTGGGGACAGGGCTATGGCTACACCTTC.

The J gene is TRBJ2-2, the V gene TRBV27; tentative D call: TRBD2 (5 bases). This CDR3 contains 17 residues. Germline lookup yields CDR1 MNHEY and CDR2 SMNVEV (reference sequence). Trimming removed 5 bases at V and 8 bases at J, with 24 bases between. The CDR3 nucleotides are TGTGCCAGCAGTCCCCTCTTTGACTATAGCACCATAGGGGAGCTGTTTTTT. Translated: CASSPLFDYSTIGELFF.